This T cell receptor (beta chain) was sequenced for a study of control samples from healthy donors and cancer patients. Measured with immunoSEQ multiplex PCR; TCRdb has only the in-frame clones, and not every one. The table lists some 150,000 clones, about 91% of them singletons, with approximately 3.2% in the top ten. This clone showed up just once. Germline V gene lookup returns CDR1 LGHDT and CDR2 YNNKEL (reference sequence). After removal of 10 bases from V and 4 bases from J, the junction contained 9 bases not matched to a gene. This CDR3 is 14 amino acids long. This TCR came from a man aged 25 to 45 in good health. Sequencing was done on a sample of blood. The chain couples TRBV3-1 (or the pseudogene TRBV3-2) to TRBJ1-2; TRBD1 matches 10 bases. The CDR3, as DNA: TGTGCCACCAAAGGACAGGGGGTCTTCTATGGCTACACCTTC. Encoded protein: CATKGQGVFYGYTF.